This T cell receptor (beta chain) was sequenced during a study of shared clonotypes between healthy human individuals. Study results and caveats: Rarefaction curves obtained for sorted subsets showed sequencing incomplete despite large depth. Across subsets, estimated richness was generally greater for naive than for memory populations. Non-shared clonotypes were found to have lower generation probabilities than the clonotypes that were shared by all four of the sorted-subset donors.

Sequenced by immunoSEQ multiplex PCR; TCRdb stores in-frame clones only, minus some. Among 2 million to 2.5 million clones listed, roughly 93% were seen once. Comments on this clone: Its specificity is not known.

With V trimmed by 9 bases and J by 9 bases, 8 bases remained unmatched. The CDR3 runs 12 residues. From germline, CDR1 is SNHLY and CDR2 FYNNEI. This receptor was taken from a man aged 18 to 29 in good health. Some clones in this sample may be carry-over from other donors' samples. The sequenced material came from naive CD4+ T cells from PBMCs. Noted subset: CD45RA+ positively selected. The J gene is TRBJ2-1, the V gene TRBV2; 7 nucleotides align to TRBD2. In DNA, the CDR3 is TGTGCCAGGACGGGCGGGGGAAGTGAGCAGTTCTTC. It yields the protein CARTGGGSEQFF.